The 4 T cell receptor delta chains listed next were all sequenced from one sample in a study of γδ T cells in repeated Plasmodium falciparum infection. Flow sorting of PBMC yielded separate Vgamma9/Vdelta2+ and Vdelta2-negative gammadelta T cell populations for bulk repertoire analysis. TCRdb reprocessed the multiplex PCR reads through CATT. This table holds 70,000 to 95,000 delta-chain clones, roughly 1.4% found once. Sequencing was done on a sample of gamma-delta T cells from blood. The receptors come from a pool of human donors (malaria-infected and uninfected, not separated).

This clone was observed a few times. A read error is the likely source, as a far larger clone sits one nucleotide away. Other DNA sequences within the sample encode an identical CDR3. CDR3 residues: CALGAPGWVITDKLIF. The CDR3 DNA reads TGTGCTCTTGGGGCTCCTGGTTGGGTAATCACCGATAAACTCATCTTT. The rearrangement uses TRDV1 and TRDJ1, with unresolved D. Here the J gene was assigned by germline matching of the DNA, as TCRdb has none. Per germline, CDR1 TSWWSYY and CDR2 QGS. This CDR3 contains 16 residues. The V end lost 4 bases, the J end lost 1 base, and 16 bases lay between the germline ends.

As concerns this clone: The protein that TCRdb holds for this DNA derives from a much larger clone and differs from the translated DNA at residue 2, which likely indicates a read error; the protein shown here is translated from the DNA. This chain joins TRDV1 and TRDJ1; TRDD3 matches at 9 bases. In the absence of a J gene in TCRdb, the DNA was matched to germline to assign it here. CDR3 length: 19 amino acids. From germline, CDR1 is TSWWSYY and CDR2 QGS. The CDR3 reads CSLGELAPNWGTYTDKLIF. CDR3 DNA sequence: TGTTCTCTTGGGGAACTAGCTCCTAACTGGGGGACGTACACCGATAAACTCATCTTT.

As concerns this clone: A read error is the likely source, as a far larger clone sits one nucleotide away. This sample includes further DNA sequences coding for the same CDR3. The chain couples TRDV2 to TRDJ1; TRDD3 aligns across 8 bases. TCRdb lists no J gene, so it was determined here by aligning the DNA to germline. The CDR3 extends over 15 amino acids. CDR1 is GEAIGNYY, CDR2 EKD, per germline. CDR3 nucleotides: TGCGCCTGTGACGGGGCTGGGGGACACACCGATAAACTCATCTTT. It translates to CACDGAGGHTDKLIF.

This clone was observed a few times. The V and J genes are TRDV1 and TRDJ1, with a tentative D call TRDD3 (5 bases). TCRdb offers no J gene call, so here the DNA was matched to germline to obtain one. Trimming shortened V by 3 bases and J by 7 bases, and 33 bases separated the two germline ends. The germline V gene encodes CDR1 TSWWSYY and CDR2 QGS. The CDR3 has 20 amino acids. CDR3 in DNA: TGTGCTCTTGGGGATCGGGGACCCCGCTCACACTACGGTACCCAGCTTAAACTCATCTTT. Translating gives CALGDRGPRSHYGTQLKLIF.